This passage covers 23 T cell receptor beta chains from one sample sequenced in a study of T cell changes during pregnancy in multiple sclerosis. Profiling relied on immunoSEQ multiplex PCR, and the TCRdb table lists in-frame clones only, not all of them. The sample yields 85,000 to 120,000 clones, about 89% seen once. This specimen was peripheral blood, taken before pregnancy. The receptors here all came from a female donor with multiple sclerosis, enrolled in a pregnancy study.

This clone occurred once. CDR3 protein: CASSIPGGSEHF. For the CDR3, the DNA is TGTGCCAGCAGCATCCCGGGGGGCAGCGAGCATTTT. V and J are TRBV7-8 and TRBJ1-5; a weak D match, TRBD1 (6 bases). Germline V gene lookup returns CDR1 SGHVS and CDR2 FQNEAQ. The length of the CDR3 is 12 residues. Trimming stripped 5 bases from V and 14 bases from J, with 16 bases between.

Turning to this clone: The junction departs from germline at one end; a sequencing error may be responsible. The sample has other DNA sequences that encode this CDR3 too. The genes are TRBV19 and TRBJ2-7, with D perhaps TRBD2 (6 bases). Germline values: CDR1 LNHDA, CDR2 SQIVND (reference sequence). The CDR3 has 17 residues. The CDR3 DNA reads TGCGCCAGTAGTCCAAATCCCACCGGGACTCCGACGGGCGAGCAGTACTTC. Its translation: CASSPNPTGTPTGEQYF.

The chain has TRBV9 and TRBJ1-2; the match to TRBD1 covers 7 bases. The trim removed 3 bases at V and 4 bases at J, leaving 6 bases unmatched. The CDR3 spans 14 residues. Germline CDR1 is SGDLS and CDR2 is YYNGEE. CDR3 nucleotides: TGTGCCAGCAGCGCGGGACAGCGAATCTATGGCTACACCTTC. Amino acids: CASSAGQRIYGYTF.

The rearrangement uses TRBV7-3 and TRBJ2-1, with TRBD2 identical over 9 bases. CDR3 length: 14 residues. The germline gives CDR1 SGHTA, CDR2 FQGTGA. Losses at the gene ends were 5 bases for V and 5 bases for J; bases not matched to a gene: 4. The CDR3 DNA follows: TGTGCCAGCAGCGGGGGACTAGCCGACAATGAGCAGTTCTTC. Its protein is CASSGGLADNEQFF.

The chain recombines TRBV6-5 with TRBJ1-2, with 7 bases fitting TRBD1. Looked up from germline, CDR1 is MNHEY and CDR2 is SVGAGI. Trimming removed 8 bases from V and 11 bases from J; junction bases left unmatched: 11. There are 12 residues in the CDR3. For the CDR3, the DNA is TGTGCCAGCTTATCATCCGCAGGGGGTTACACCTTC. Encoded protein: CASLSSAGGYTF.

The CDR3 bases are TGTGCCAGCAGTTCCGGACAGGGAAACTATGGCTACACCTTC. The encoded protein is CASSSGQGNYGYTF. The chain uses TRBV27 and TRBJ1-2, with 8 nucleotides matching TRBD1. The germline CDR1 and CDR2 sequences are MNHEY and SMNVEV (reference sequence). Germline trimming cut 4 bases from V and 2 bases from J; bases unmatched to any gene: 3. The CDR3 totals 14 residues.

The chain has TRBV7-8 and TRBJ1-5, with D tentatively TRBD1 (5 bases). The V gene's germline CDR1 is SGHVS and CDR2 FQNEAQ. V was clipped by 5 bases and J by 7 bases, with 15 bases between them. This CDR3 contains 14 residues. Here the CDR3 DNA reads TGTGCCAGCAGCCCGGGTAGGGGAGGCCAGCCCCAGCATTTT. The encoded protein is CASSPGRGGQPQHF.

With regard to this clone: An end of the junction does not agree with germline; a read error may underlie this. Other DNA sequences of this sample code for an identical CDR3. V usage is TRBV2 and J usage is TRBJ1-2, with 8 bases matching TRBD1. This CDR3 has 15 amino acids. The V gene's germline CDR1 is SNHLY and CDR2 FYNNEI. The CDR3 spells CASGGQAGANYGYTF. CDR3 sequence (DNA): TGTGCCAGTGGGGGACAGGCCGGGGCTAATTATGGCTACACCTTC. Drawing the rest from reference TRBV2 and TRBJ1-2, the complete variable domain is EPEVTQTPSHQVTQMGQEVILRCVPISNHLYFYWYRQILGQKVEFLVSFYNNEISEKSEIFDDQFSVERPDGSNFTLKIRSTKLEDSAMYFCASGGQAGANYGYTFGSGTRLTVV.

Here the CDR3 reads CASSPVSGRMNNEQFF. As DNA, the CDR3 is TGTGCCAGCTCACCCGTTAGCGGGAGGATGAACAATGAGCAGTTCTTC. The chain couples TRBV18 to TRBJ2-1; 10 bases are a match to TRBD2. Germline CDR1 and CDR2: KGHSH and LQKENI. CDR3 length: 16 residues. The ends lost 3 bases at V and 5 bases at J; junction bases unmatched: 7.

The genes are TRBV7-3 and TRBJ2-3; possibly TRBD1 for D (6 bases). Germline V CDR1 and CDR2: SGHTA, FQGTGA. The CDR3 runs to 17 residues. Trimming left V 5 bases short and J 0 bases short, with 18 bases between. CDR3 bases: TGTGCCAGCAGCCCGCGTGCCAGGGGTTCTAGCACAGATACGCAGTATTTT. Protein: CASSPRARGSSTDTQYF.

The genes are TRBV11-3 and TRBJ1-4; 12 bases map to TRBD1. The V segment lost 5 bases and the J segment 8 bases; nucleotides outside the gene matches: 15. This CDR3 is built from 18 residues. Germline CDR1 SGHNT, CDR2 YENEEA. This CDR3 reads CASSARDRGPRIKEKLFF. Written as DNA, the CDR3 is TGTGCCAGCAGCGCCCGGGACAGGGGGCCCCGGATAAAGGAAAAACTGTTTTTT.

Remarks on this clone: The sample carries other DNA sequences with the same CDR3. The V gene is TRBV9, the J gene TRBJ2-1; 9 bases match TRBD2. CDR3 length equals 16 residues. The V gene's germline CDR1 is SGDLS and CDR2 YYNGEE. Trimming cost V 0 bases and J 7 bases; bases outside gene matches: 8. CDR3 region: CASSVVPSGRLNEQFF. The DNA of the CDR3 is TGTGCCAGCAGCGTAGTACCCAGCGGGAGGTTGAATGAGCAGTTCTTC.

This chain connects TRBV5-6 to TRBJ1-2, with D unclear. The germline V gene has CDR1 SGHDT and CDR2 YYEEEE. CDR3 size: 15 residues. Between the trimmed V and J ends, which lost 0 bases and 4 bases, there was a span of 13 bases. The CDR3 loop reads CASSLAPGLSYGYTF. The DNA for the CDR3 is TGTGCCAGCAGCTTGGCACCGGGTTTAAGCTATGGCTACACCTTC.

The V and J genes are TRBV11-3 and TRBJ1-2; 7 nucleotides line up with TRBD1. Unmatched junction bases numbered 4, after V lost 4 bases and J lost 8 bases. The CDR3 runs to 12 residues. The germline V gene encodes CDR1 SGHNT and CDR2 YENEEA. DNA for the CDR3: TGTGCCAGCAGCTCTAACAGGGGCGGCTACACCTTC. Translation: CASSSNRGGYTF.

The chain uses TRBV30 and TRBJ2-7; 11 bases map to TRBD1. The CDR3 has 15 residues. The germline V gene has CDR1 GTSNPN and CDR2 SVGIG (reference sequence). J gave up 4 bases and V 2 bases, and 7 bases lay outside the gene matches. CDR3 DNA: TGTGCCTGGAGTTTCACCGGGACAGGGGGTTACGAGCAGTACTTC. It codes for CAWSFTGTGGYEQYF.

The chain has TRBV5-1 and TRBJ1-5, with D unresolved. CDR3 length: 15 amino acids. The V end was cut by 4 bases, the J end by 2 bases, with 13 bases between. Germline V CDR1 and CDR2: SGHRS, YFSETQ. CDR3 DNA: TGCGCCAGCAGCCCCACCGGTTATGGCAATCAGCCCCAGCATTTT. Amino acids: CASSPTGYGNQPQHF.

This clone was seen once. The chain has TRBV7-6 and TRBJ2-5; 8 bases match TRBD2. The V gene's germline CDR1 is SGHVS and CDR2 FNYEAQ. The CDR3 runs 17 residues. V was clipped by 1 base and J by 4 bases; unmatched bases: 11. Here the CDR3 DNA reads TGTGCCAGCAGCTTAGGCCGGGGGGGTCGAATGGGAGAGACCCAGTACTTC. It codes for CASSLGRGGRMGETQYF. The full variable domain, rest sourced from reference TRBV7-6 and TRBJ2-5, is GAGVSQSPRYKVTKRGQDVALRCDPISGHVSLYWYRQALGQGPEFLTYFNYEAQQDKSGLPNDRFSAERPEGSISTLTIQRTEQRDSAMYRCASSLGRGGRMGETQYFGPGTRLLVL.

J is TRBJ2-3 and V is TRBV15; TRBD2 agrees at 7 bases. V was pared by 2 bases and J by 0 bases, with 11 bases of the junction left unmatched. Per germline, CDR1 LNHNV and CDR2 YYDKDF (reference sequence). This CDR3 is 18 amino acids long. The CDR3 here is CATSRKIASGASTDTQYF. The CDR3 DNA reads TGTGCCACCAGCAGAAAGATCGCGAGCGGGGCGAGCACAGATACGCAGTATTTT.

The chain is built from TRBV5-1 and TRBJ2-1, with TRBD1 matching 8 bases. Germline V gene sequence: CDR1 SGHRS, CDR2 YFSETQ. The CDR3 totals 17 residues. Losses at the gene ends were 4 bases for V and 0 bases for J; bases not matched to a gene: 9. The CDR3 sequence is CASSLQGASRSYNEQFF. Written as DNA, the CDR3 is TGCGCCAGCAGCCTGCAGGGGGCTTCCCGCTCCTACAATGAGCAGTTCTTC.

The chain is built from TRBV9 and TRBJ2-1, with 10 bases fitting TRBD2. Germline lookup yields CDR1 SGDLS and CDR2 YYNGEE. The CDR3 loop spans 16 amino acids. V shed 0 bases, J shed 5 bases, and the junction held 5 bases outside the gene matches. CDR3 region: CASSVATSGAHNEQFF. The CDR3 DNA reads as TGTGCCAGCAGCGTAGCTACTAGCGGGGCTCACAATGAGCAGTTCTTC.

V usage is TRBV4-1 and J usage is TRBJ2-7; the match to TRBD1 covers 8 bases. Per the germline V gene, CDR1 is MGHRA and CDR2 is YSYEKL. The CDR3 is 16 residues long. The V segment lost 6 bases and the J segment 4 bases; nucleotides outside the gene matches: 14. The CDR3 DNA reads as TGCGCCAGCAGTAGGGACAGGCAGCTATCTTTGTACGAGCAGTACTTC. This sequence encodes CASSRDRQLSLYEQYF.

V gene TRBV7-9 combines with J gene TRBJ1-4; 9 bases are shared with TRBD1. Per the germline V gene, CDR1 is SEHNR and CDR2 is FQNEAQ (reference sequence). The length of the CDR3 is 17 residues. V lost 3 bases, J lost 7 bases, and 12 bases stayed unmatched. In DNA, the CDR3 is TGTGCCAGCAGCTTCGGGACAGGGAACTTATTTGGTGAAAAACTGTTTTTT. Its translation is CASSFGTGNLFGEKLFF. Variable domain in full (rest from reference TRBV7-9 and TRBJ1-4): DTGVSQNPRHKITKRGQNVTFRCDPISEHNRLYWYRQTLGQGPEFLTYFQNEAQLEKSRLLSDRFSAERPKGSFSTLEIQRTEQGDSAMYLCASSFGTGNLFGEKLFFGSGTQLSVL.

In its sample, this clone was seen once. The V gene is TRBV14, the J gene TRBJ2-2; D unresolved. Germline CDR1 is SGHDN and CDR2 is FVKESK. This CDR3 has 13 residues. The germline V and J ends were trimmed by 5 bases and 8 bases, with 12 bases remaining between them. The CDR3 nucleotides are TGTGCCAGCAGCTCCTTTCGAGGAGGGGAGCTGTTTTTT. The encoded protein is CASSSFRGGELFF.